This T cell receptor beta chain derives from a study of CD8 T cells in Susac syndrome. Sequencing of TCR beta, carried out with a high-throughput approach, was applied to CD8+ and CD4+ T cells from the blood. TEMRA cells were FACS-enriched, with CD8+ and CD4+ T cells isolated negatively. The RNA, roughly 0.45 to 1 ug, was put through reverse transcription using random hexamers. One entry per CDR3 protein, called by TCRdb with MiXCR from the immunoSEQ multiplex PCR reads. The sample shows 100,000 to 150,000 distinct CDR3 sequences, approximately 93% of them seen only once. This TCR came from a human donor with multiple sclerosis. Sequenced: CD8+ T cells from PBMCs.

The CDR3 region is CATTPTRGAFQETQYF. As DNA, the CDR3 is TGTGCCACCACCCCAACCCGGGGGGCCTTCCAAGAGACCCAGTACTTC. The V and J genes are TRBV15 and TRBJ2-5; a weak D match, TRBD2 (7 bases). This CDR3 is built from 16 residues. The V end lost 7 bases, the J end lost 1 base, and 19 bases lay between the germline ends. Germline CDR1 LNHNV, CDR2 YYDKDF (reference sequence).